Listed below are T cell receptor beta chains from one sample, sequenced in a study of T cell changes during pregnancy in multiple sclerosis. Profiled with immunoSEQ multiplex PCR; TCRdb holds only in-frame clones, not every one. This sample has 70,000 to 100,000 clones, with approximately 92% found just once. The sample in question was peripheral blood, obtained in the first trimester of pregnancy. These receptor sequences come from a female donor with multiple sclerosis, enrolled in a pregnancy study. CDR3s include the opening cysteine and the closing phenylalanine or tryptophan. The D gene is left open where the match is weak. The size entry is marked missing in some rows and otherwise reads once, few, many or a size class.

v_call	clone_size	j_call	d_call	cdr3_aa	cdr3_nt
TRBV5-4	-	TRBJ2-1	-	CASRLGGYNEQFF	TGTGCCAGCAGGCTGGGAGGATACAATGAGCAGTTCTTC
TRBV19	-	TRBJ1-5	-	CASSPSGETKPQHF	TGTGCCAGTAGTCCATCGGGGGAGACCAAGCCCCAGCATTTT
TRBV11-2	-	TRBJ2-5	TRBD2	CASSNLAGGQETQYF	TGTGCCAGCAGCAATCTAGCGGGGGGCCAAGAGACCCAGTACTTC
TRBV6-6	-	TRBJ1-4	-	CASSYSAATNEKLFF	TGTGCCAGCAGTTACTCAGCTGCAACTAATGAAAAACTGTTTTTT
TRBV4-2	once	TRBJ2-1	TRBD2	CASSRGNSGGALYNEQFF	TGTGCCAGCAGCCGGGGAAATAGCGGGGGGGCCCTTTACAATGAGCAGTTCTTC
TRBV7-3	-	TRBJ2-1	TRBD1	CASSQDRASSYNEQFF	TGTGCCAGCAGCCAGGACAGGGCGAGCTCCTACAATGAGCAGTTCTTC
TRBV27	-	TRBJ2-3	-	CASSLLTGGTDTQYF	TGTGCCAGCAGTTTATTGACAGGTGGGACAGATACGCAGTATTTT
TRBV5-4	once	TRBJ1-1	TRBD1	CASNYLRTGQGMNTEAFF	TGTGCCAGCAACTACCTCAGGACAGGGCAGGGGATGAACACTGAAGCTTTCTTT
TRBV19	-	TRBJ1-3	-	CASSIVEGTTGNTIYF	TGTGCCAGTAGTATAGTGGAGGGGACGACGGGAAACACCATATATTTT
TRBV9	-	TRBJ2-3	-	CASSRRSGRTDTQYF	TGTGCCAGCAGTCGTAGATCAGGGCGAACAGATACGCAGTATTTT
TRBV4-1	-	TRBJ2-7	-	CASSQDRGNYEQYF	TGCGCCAGCAGCCAAGACAGGGGAAACTACGAGCAGTACTTC
TRBV19	-	TRBJ1-5	TRBD1	CASSIRQGASNQPQHF	TGTGCCAGTAGTATCCGACAGGGGGCTAGCAATCAGCCCCAGCATTTT
TRBV9	once	TRBJ2-5	-	CASSVGQGGSDEETQYF	TGTGCCAGCAGCGTAGGGCAGGGGGGTAGCGATGAAGAGACCCAGTACTTC
TRBV6-5	-	TRBJ2-7	TRBD2	CASGAGGSSYEQYF	TGTGCCAGCGGGGCGGGCGGGAGCTCCTACGAGCAGTACTTC
TRBV4-1	-	TRBJ1-5	-	CASSQDRRSNQPQHF	TGCGCCAGCAGCCAAGATCGCAGGAGCAATCAGCCCCAGCATTTT
TRBV9	-	TRBJ1-2	TRBD1	CASSVSGGLGYTF	TGTGCCAGCAGCGTGTCAGGGGGCCTCGGCTACACCTTC
TRBV11-2	-	TRBJ1-4	TRBD1	CASSRGDRPSGDEKLFF	TGTGCCAGCAGCAGAGGGGACAGGCCCTCCGGGGATGAAAAACTGTTTTTT
TRBV12-5	-	TRBJ2-1	-	CASGQDLSSYNEQFF	TGTGCTAGTGGTCAGGATCTCAGCTCCTACAATGAGCAGTTCTTC
TRBV9	-	TRBJ2-3	-	CASSVTSRTDTQYF	TGTGCCAGCAGTGTTACTAGCCGCACAGATACGCAGTATTTT
TRBV21-1	-	TRBJ2-7	-	CASSSGGRDEQYF	TGTGCCAGCAGCTCGGGGGGGCGGGACGAGCAGTACTTC
TRBV29-1	-	TRBJ1-5	-	CSVDTVPLQPQHF	TGCAGCGTAGATACAGTGCCTCTGCAGCCCCAGCATTTT
TRBV15	-	TRBJ2-7	-	CATSRDLGEPYEQYF	TGTGCCACCAGCAGAGATTTAGGGGAACCTTACGAGCAGTACTTC
TRBV9	once	TRBJ2-1	-	CASTPGGFTYNEQFF	TGTGCCAGCACCCCGGGGGGCTTTACTTACAATGAGCAGTTCTTC
TRBV21-1	-	TRBJ1-5	-	CASSKAFGQGALLGYSNQPQHF	-
TRBV9	-	TRBJ2-3	-	CASSPTAFDTQYF	TGTGCCAGCAGCCCGACAGCGTTTGATACGCAGTATTTT
TRBV6-6	-	TRBJ1-5	TRBD1	CASRLLPDRDQPQHF	TGTGCCAGCAGACTGCTTCCGGACAGGGATCAGCCCCAGCATTTT
TRBV5-8	-	TRBJ2-5	-	CASSRDWETQYF	TGTGCCAGCAGCCGGGACTGGGAGACCCAGTACTTC
TRBV5-4	-	TRBJ2-1	TRBD2	CASSLSLLAGGPVEQFF	TGTGCCAGCAGCTTGAGCCTACTAGCGGGGGGGCCGGTTGAGCAGTTCTTC
TRBV6-5	-	TRBJ2-3	TRBD1	CASSWGTADTQYF	TGTGCCAGCAGTTGGGGGACAGCAGATACGCAGTATTTT
TRBV15	-	TRBJ1-4	-	CATSREMAGVSEKLFF	TGTGCCACCAGCAGAGAAATGGCAGGGGTATCTGAAAAACTGTTTTTT
TRBV13	-	TRBJ2-1	-	CVSSFGGNNEQFF	TGTGTCAGCAGCTTCGGGGGAAACAATGAGCAGTTCTTC
TRBV6-5	-	TRBJ2-7	TRBD1	CASSTQGVSYEQYF	TGTGCCAGCAGTACACAGGGGGTCTCCTACGAGCAGTACTTC
TRBV9	-	TRBJ2-1	-	CASSGGLGAWQFF	TGTGCCAGCAGCGGGGGCCTGGGCGCTTGGCAGTTCTTC
TRBV6-1	-	TRBJ2-5	-	CASNTGSIETQYF	TGTGCCAGCAACACAGGGTCGATAGAGACCCAGTACTTC
TRBV4-1	-	TRBJ2-5	-	CASSPGVLKFQETQYF	TGCGCCAGCAGCCCGGGGGTTTTAAAATTTCAAGAGACCCAGTACTTC
TRBV9	-	TRBJ1-5	-	CASSVAWQGNQPQHF	TGTGCCAGCAGCGTAGCGTGGCAGGGCAATCAGCCCCAGCATTTT
TRBV7-2	-	TRBJ2-7	-	CASSLGLGGAGEQNF	TGTGCCAGCAGCTTAGGGTTGGGGGGGGCGGGCGAGCAGAACTTC
TRBV6-1	-	TRBJ1-2	TRBD1	CASVGDSYGYTF	TGTGCCAGCGTGGGGGACAGCTATGGCTACACCTTC
TRBV19	-	TRBJ1-2	TRBD1	CASSIGDRVHGYTF	TGTGCCAGTAGTATCGGTGACAGGGTGCATGGCTACACCTTC
TRBV7-3	-	TRBJ1-2	TRBD1	CASSFGTGGFSF	TGTGCCAGCAGCTTTGGGACAGGGGGCTTCTCCTTC
TRBV6-5	-	TRBJ2-7	TRBD1	CASSDRVHEQYF	TGTGCCAGCAGTGACAGGGTCCACGAGCAGTACTTC
TRBV6-6	-	TRBJ2-1	-	CASSNRDTEHPNEQFF	TGTGCCAGCTCTAACCGGGACACAGAACATCCAAATGAGCAGTTCTTC
TRBV6-4	-	TRBJ2-1	-	CASSERTEAYNEQFF	TGTGCCAGCAGTGAAAGGACAGAAGCCTACAATGAGCAGTTCTTC